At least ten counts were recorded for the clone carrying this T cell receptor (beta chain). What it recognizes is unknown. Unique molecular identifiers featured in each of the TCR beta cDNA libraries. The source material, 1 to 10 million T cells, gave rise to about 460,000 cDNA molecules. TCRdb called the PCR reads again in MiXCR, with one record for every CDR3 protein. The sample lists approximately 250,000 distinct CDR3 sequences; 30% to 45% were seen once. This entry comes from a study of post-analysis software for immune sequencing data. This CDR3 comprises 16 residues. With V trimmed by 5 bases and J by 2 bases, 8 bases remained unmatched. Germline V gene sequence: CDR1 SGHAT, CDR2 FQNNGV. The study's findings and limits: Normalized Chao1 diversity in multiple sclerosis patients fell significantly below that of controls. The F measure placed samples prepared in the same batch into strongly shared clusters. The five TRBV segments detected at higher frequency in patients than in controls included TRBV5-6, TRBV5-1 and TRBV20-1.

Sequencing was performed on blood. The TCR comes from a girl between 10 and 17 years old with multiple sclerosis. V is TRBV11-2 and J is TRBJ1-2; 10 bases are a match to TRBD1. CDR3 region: CASSPVTGGLNYGYTF. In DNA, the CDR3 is TGTGCCAGCAGCCCTGTGACAGGGGGCTTAAACTATGGCTACACCTTC.